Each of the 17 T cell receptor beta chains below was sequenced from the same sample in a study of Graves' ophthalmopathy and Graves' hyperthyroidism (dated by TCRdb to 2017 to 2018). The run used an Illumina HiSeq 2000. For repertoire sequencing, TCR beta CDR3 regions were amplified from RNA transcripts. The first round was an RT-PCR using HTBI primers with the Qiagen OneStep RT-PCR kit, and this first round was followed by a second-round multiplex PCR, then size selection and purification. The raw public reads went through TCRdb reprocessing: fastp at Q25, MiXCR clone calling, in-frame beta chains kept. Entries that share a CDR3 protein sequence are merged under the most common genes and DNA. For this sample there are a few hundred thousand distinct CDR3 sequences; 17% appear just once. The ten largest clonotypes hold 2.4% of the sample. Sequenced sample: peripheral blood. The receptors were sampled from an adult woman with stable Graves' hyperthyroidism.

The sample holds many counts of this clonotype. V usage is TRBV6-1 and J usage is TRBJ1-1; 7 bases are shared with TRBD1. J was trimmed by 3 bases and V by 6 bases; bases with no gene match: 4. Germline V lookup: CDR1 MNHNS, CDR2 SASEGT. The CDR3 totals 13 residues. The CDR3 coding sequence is TGTGCCAGCAGACCGGGACAGCACACTGAAGCTTTCTTT. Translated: CASRPGQHTEAFF.

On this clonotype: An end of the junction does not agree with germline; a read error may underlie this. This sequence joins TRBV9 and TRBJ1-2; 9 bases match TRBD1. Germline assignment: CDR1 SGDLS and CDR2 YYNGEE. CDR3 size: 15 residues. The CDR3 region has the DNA TGTGCCAGCAGCGTATCGGGAACAGGGGGCTATGGCTTCACCTTC. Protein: CASSVSGTGGYGFTF.

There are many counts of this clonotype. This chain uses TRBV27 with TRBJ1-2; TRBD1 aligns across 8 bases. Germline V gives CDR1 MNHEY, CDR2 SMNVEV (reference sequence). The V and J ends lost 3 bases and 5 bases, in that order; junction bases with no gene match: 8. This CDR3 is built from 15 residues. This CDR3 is CASSLTRDRRYGYTF. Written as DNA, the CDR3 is TGTGCCAGCAGTTTGACCCGGGACAGGAGATATGGCTACACCTTC.

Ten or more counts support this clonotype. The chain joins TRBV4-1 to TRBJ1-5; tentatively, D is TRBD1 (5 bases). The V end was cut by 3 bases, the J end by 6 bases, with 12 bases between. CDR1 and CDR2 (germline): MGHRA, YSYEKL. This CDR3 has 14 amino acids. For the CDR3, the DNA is TGCGCCAGCAGCCACTTGAGGGGTGCTCAGCCCCAGCATTTT. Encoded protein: CASSHLRGAQPQHF.

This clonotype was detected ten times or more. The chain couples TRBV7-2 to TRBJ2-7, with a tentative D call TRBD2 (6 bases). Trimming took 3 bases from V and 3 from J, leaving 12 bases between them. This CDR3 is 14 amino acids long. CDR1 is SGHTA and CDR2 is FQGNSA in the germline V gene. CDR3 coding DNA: TGTGCCAGCAGCTTGTATCGGGGGAGCTACGAGCAGTACTTC. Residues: CASSLYRGSYEQYF.

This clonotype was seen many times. For the CDR3, the DNA is TGTGCCAGCAGTTTATTGTCAGCTGCCGATTCACCCCTCCACTTT. Encoded protein: CASSLLSAADSPLHF. The chain couples TRBV27 to TRBJ1-6; D ambiguous. The germline V gene has CDR1 MNHEY and CDR2 SMNVEV (reference sequence). The germline V and J ends were trimmed by 1 base and 8 bases, with 12 bases remaining between them. The CDR3 totals 15 residues.

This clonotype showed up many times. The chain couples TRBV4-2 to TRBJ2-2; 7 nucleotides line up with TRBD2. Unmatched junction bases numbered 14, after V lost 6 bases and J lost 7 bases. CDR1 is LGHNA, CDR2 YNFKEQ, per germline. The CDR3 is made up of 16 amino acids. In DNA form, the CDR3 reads TGTGCCAGCAGTCCCGGACTAGGGAACGGGGGCGGGGAGCTGTTTTTT. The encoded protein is CASSPGLGNGGGELFF.

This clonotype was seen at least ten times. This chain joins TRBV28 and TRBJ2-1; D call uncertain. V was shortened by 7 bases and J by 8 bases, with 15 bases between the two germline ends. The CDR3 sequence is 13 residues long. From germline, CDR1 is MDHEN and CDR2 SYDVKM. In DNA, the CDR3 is TGTGCCAGCACCGACCTAGGTGGCTATGAGCAGTTCTTC. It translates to CASTDLGGYEQFF.

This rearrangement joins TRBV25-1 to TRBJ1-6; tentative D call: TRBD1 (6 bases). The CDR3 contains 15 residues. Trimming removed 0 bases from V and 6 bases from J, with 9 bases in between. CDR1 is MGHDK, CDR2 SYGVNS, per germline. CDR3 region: CASSEYPGVNSPLHF. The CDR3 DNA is TGTGCCAGCAGTGAATATCCAGGGGTTAATTCACCCCTCCACTTT.

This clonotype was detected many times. This CDR3 reads CAWSVRGQGPFSGNTIYF. As DNA, the CDR3 is TGTGCCTGGAGTGTACGAGGGCAAGGCCCGTTCTCTGGAAACACCATATATTTT. This chain connects TRBV30 to TRBJ1-3; unclear D gene. V lost 0 bases to trimming and J lost 0 bases, with 18 bases between them. This CDR3 has 18 amino acids. Per germline, CDR1 GTSNPN and CDR2 SVGIG (reference sequence).

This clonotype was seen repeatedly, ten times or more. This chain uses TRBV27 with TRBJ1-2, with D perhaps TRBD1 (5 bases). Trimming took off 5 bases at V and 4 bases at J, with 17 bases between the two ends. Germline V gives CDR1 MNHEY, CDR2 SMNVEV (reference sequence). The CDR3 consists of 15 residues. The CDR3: CASSPPGYGSYGYTF. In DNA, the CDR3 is TGTGCCAGCAGTCCCCCAGGGTACGGTTCCTATGGCTACACCTTC.

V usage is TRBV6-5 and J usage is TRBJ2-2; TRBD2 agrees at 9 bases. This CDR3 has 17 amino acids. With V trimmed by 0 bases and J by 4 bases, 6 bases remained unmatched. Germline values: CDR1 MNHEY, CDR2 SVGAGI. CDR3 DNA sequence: TGTGCCAGCAGTTACTCGGTAGCGGGAGAAGGCACCGGGGAGCTGTTTTTT. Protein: CASSYSVAGEGTGELFF.

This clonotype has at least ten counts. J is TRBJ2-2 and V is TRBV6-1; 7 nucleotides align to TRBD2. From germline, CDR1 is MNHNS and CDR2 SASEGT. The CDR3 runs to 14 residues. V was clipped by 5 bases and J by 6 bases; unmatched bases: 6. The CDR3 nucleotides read TGTGCCAGCAGTCCCCGCGGGGGTGCCGGGGAGCTGTTTTTT. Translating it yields CASSPRGGAGELFF.

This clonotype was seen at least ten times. Here the CDR3 DNA reads TGTGCCAGCAGTCACGGACAGATCTACGAGCAGTACTTC. This encodes CASSHGQIYEQYF. The genes are TRBV6-5 and TRBJ2-7, with TRBD1 as a possible D gene (6 bases). Trimming cost V 5 bases and J 3 bases, with 11 bases left between them. From germline, CDR1 is MNHEY and CDR2 SVGAGI. The CDR3 runs to 13 residues.

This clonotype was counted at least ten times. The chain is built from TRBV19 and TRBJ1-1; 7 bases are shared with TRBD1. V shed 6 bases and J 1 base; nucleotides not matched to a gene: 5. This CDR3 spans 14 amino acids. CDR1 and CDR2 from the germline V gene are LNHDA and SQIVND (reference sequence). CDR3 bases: TGTGCCAGTAGCTGGGGACAGACGAACACTGAAGCTTTCTTT. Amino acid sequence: CASSWGQTNTEAFF.

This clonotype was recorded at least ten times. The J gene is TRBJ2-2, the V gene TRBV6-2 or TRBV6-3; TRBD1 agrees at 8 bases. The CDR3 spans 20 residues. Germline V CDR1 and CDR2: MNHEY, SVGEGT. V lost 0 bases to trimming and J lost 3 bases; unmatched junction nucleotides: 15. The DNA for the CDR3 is TGTGCCAGCAGTTACTCGAATAGTTTGCGGGACAGGAGGGACACCGGGGAGCTGTTTTTT. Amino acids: CASSYSNSLRDRRDTGELFF.

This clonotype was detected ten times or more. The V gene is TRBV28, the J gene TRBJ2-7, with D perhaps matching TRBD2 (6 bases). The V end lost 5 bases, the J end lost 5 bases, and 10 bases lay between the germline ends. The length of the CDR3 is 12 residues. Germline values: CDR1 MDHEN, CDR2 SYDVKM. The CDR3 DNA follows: TGTGCCAGCAGTGGGAGGAGGAACGAGCAGTACTTC. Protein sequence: CASSGRRNEQYF.